This TCR beta chain was documented in a study of Ad26.COV2.S vaccination and SARS-CoV-2 variants. The CDR3 sequence is 13 residues long. V lost 2 bases and J lost 1, with 5 bases in between. Germline-derived CDR1 and CDR2 are MNHEY and SVGAGI. Produced via immunoSEQ multiplex PCR; TCRdb's table is partial and in-frame only. Of about 100,000 clones listed, around 80% are singletons. The specimen comprised peripheral blood, sampled after recovery from COVID-19. This receptor was obtained from a human donor who had recovered from COVID-19. The genes are TRBV6-5 and TRBJ1-1, with unresolved D. The CDR3 sequence: CASSYAQNTEAFF. CDR3 coding DNA: TGTGCCAGCAGTTACGCACAGAACACTGAAGCTTTCTTT.